The rows below give T cell receptor beta chains drawn from one sample of a study of cytomegalovirus exposure and HLA in healthy donors. Measured with immunoSEQ multiplex PCR; TCRdb has only the in-frame clones, and not every one. The table includes 200,000 to 250,000 clones, approximately 84% detected once. The sequencing input was PBMCs. The origin of the receptors is a woman aged 35 to 49 in good health and CMV-seronegative. The CDR3 runs from the conserved cysteine through the conserved F or W. Each record gives: D gene, J gene, V gene, clone size, CDR3 protein, CDR3 DNA. D genes are given only for firm matches. Expanded clones get a size class; other rows say once, few or many, or leave the size out.

TRBD1	TRBJ1-6	TRBV6-6	.	CASSGTVPPPLHF	TGTGCCAGCAGTGGGACAGTTCCCCCACCCCTCCACTTT
.	TRBJ1-2	TRBV7-9	.	CASSQQDYGYPF	TGTGCCAGCAGCCAACAGGACTATGGCTACCCCTTC
.	TRBJ2-1	TRBV5-1	.	CASSVEYKQFF	TGCGCCAGCAGCGTAGAATATAAGCAGTTCTTC
TRBD1	TRBJ2-2	TRBV28	.	CASSHGTGDTGELFF	TGTGCCAGCAGCCACGGGACAGGAGACACCGGGGAGCTGTTTTTT
.	TRBJ2-5	TRBV7-3	.	CASSLQGGQETQYF	TGTGCCAGCAGCTTACAGGGGGGTCAAGAGACCCAGTACTTC
.	TRBJ2-7	TRBV18	.	CASSPRGASYEQYF	TGTGCCAGCTCACCCCGGGGGGCATCCTACGAGCAGTACTTC
TRBD2	TRBJ2-3	TRBV5-1	.	CASSNEPGGGTDTQYF	TGCGCCAGCAGCAACGAACCGGGAGGGGGGACAGATACGCAGTATTTT
.	TRBJ2-3	TRBV11-3	.	CASSSETRSTDTQYF	TGTGCCAGCAGCTCGGAGACTCGGAGCACAGATACGCAGTATTTT
.	TRBJ1-1	TRBV5-6	.	CASSLQGPMNTEAFF	TGTGCCAGCAGCTTGCAGGGGCCCATGAACACTGAAGCTTTCTTT
.	TRBJ2-5	TRBV7-6	.	CASSLGRGHQETQYF	TGTGCCAGCAGCTTAGGGAGGGGCCACCAAGAGACCCAGTACTTC
TRBD1	TRBJ2-5	TRBV28	.	CASTFGSGQGQETQYF	TGTGCCAGCACGTTCGGATCGGGACAGGGACAAGAGACCCAGTACTTC
TRBD1	TRBJ1-1	TRBV18	.	CASSANTGDITEAFF	TGTGCCAGCTCAGCCAACACAGGGGACATCACTGAAGCTTTCTTT
.	TRBJ1-1	TRBV9	.	CASSPGGRGEGQAFF	TGTGCCAGCAGCCCTGGCGGGAGAGGAGAGGGACAAGCTTTCTTT
TRBD1	TRBJ2-5	TRBV7-3	.	CASSLTGRGRETQYF	TGTGCCAGCAGCTTGACAGGGAGAGGTAGAGAGACCCAGTACTTC
TRBD1	TRBJ1-1	TRBV19	.	CASSTRQGNTEAFF	TGTGCCAGTAGTACCCGACAGGGGAACACTGAAGCTTTCTTT
.	TRBJ1-1	TRBV4-2	once	CASSQDGQGGTEAFF	TGTGCCAGCAGCCAAGATGGTCAGGGCGGGACTGAGGCTTTCTTT
TRBD1	TRBJ2-2	TRBV18	.	CASSPSRQGVTNTGELFF	TGTGCCAGCTCACCGTCCCGACAGGGGGTGACGAACACCGGGGAGCTGTTTTTT
.	TRBJ2-7	TRBV6-1	.	CASRAGQLSSYEQYF	TGTGCCAGCAGGGCTGGGCAGCTGAGCTCCTACGAGCAGTACTTC
.	TRBJ1-1	TRBV5-4	.	CASSLLTNTEAFF	TGTGCCAGCAGCCTCTTAACAAACACTGAAGCTTTCTTT
TRBD2	TRBJ2-3	TRBV5-4	.	CASSLGTSSGGQRDTQYF	TGTGCCAGCAGCTTGGGGACATCCAGCGGGGGCCAGAGAGATACGCAGTATTTT
.	TRBJ1-2	TRBV28	.	CATGGNYGYTF	TGTGCCACCGGTGGTAACTATGGCTACACCTTC
.	TRBJ1-2	TRBV9	.	CASSGAQDYGYTF	TGTGCCAGCAGCGGGGCCCAGGACTATGGCTACACCTTC
.	TRBJ2-7	TRBV30	.	CAWSVGQGRSYEQYF	TGTGCCTGGAGTGTAGGGCAGGGCAGGTCCTACGAGCAGTACTTC
TRBD1	TRBJ2-5	TRBV11-3	.	CASSLTGDGTQYF	TGTGCCAGCAGCTTGACAGGGGACGGGACCCAGTACTTC
TRBD1	TRBJ2-7	TRBV30	.	CAWSRGTGSSDEQYF	TGTGCCTGGAGTCGGGGGACAGGGTCTTCTGACGAGCAGTACTTC
TRBD2	TRBJ2-5	TRBV5-4	.	CASSPAGVAETQYF	TGTGCCAGCAGCCCGGCGGGGGTGGCGGAGACCCAGTACTTC
.	TRBJ2-5	TRBV2	.	CASSQPTTETQYF	TGTGCCAGCAGTCAGCCGACTACGGAGACCCAGTACTTC
.	TRBJ2-3	TRBV7-2	.	CASSLDVWGGTDTQYF	TGTGCCAGCAGCTTAGATGTTTGGGGGGGCACAGATACGCAGTATTTT
TRBD1	TRBJ1-6	TRBV7-9	few	CASSLVVRGTPLHF	TGTGCCAGCAGCTTAGTTGTCAGGGGGACACCCCTCCACTTT
TRBD1	TRBJ1-1	TRBV25-1	.	CASSEPDRDPAEAFF	TGTGCCAGCAGTGAACCTGACAGGGACCCCGCTGAAGCTTTCTTT
TRBD2	TRBJ2-3	TRBV7-9	.	CASSRSGGESTDTQYF	TGTGCCAGCAGCCGAAGCGGGGGGGAATCCACAGATACGCAGTATTTT
.	TRBJ1-6	TRBV6-1	.	CASSEVPQGAGSPLHF	TGTGCCAGCAGTGAAGTGCCCCAGGGCGCTGGCTCACCCCTCCACTTT
.	TRBJ2-7	TRBV13	.	CASRTTGNDEQYF	TGTGCCAGCAGGACTACGGGGAACGACGAGCAGTACTTC
.	TRBJ2-2	TRBV10-1	.	CASSVAVANTGELFF	TGCGCCAGCAGTGTAGCGGTCGCGAACACCGGGGAGCTGTTTTTT
.	TRBJ1-1	TRBV19	.	CASSLPRVTNTEAFF	TGTGCCAGTAGTCTGCCCAGGGTGACGAACACTGAAGCTTTCTTT
TRBD1	TRBJ2-2	TRBV7-3	.	CASSFEGRGRSTGELFF	TGTGCCAGCAGCTTTGAGGGCAGGGGGCGATCAACCGGGGAGCTGTTTTTT
.	TRBJ2-5	TRBV30	.	CAWARETQYF	TGTGCCTGGGCGCGGGAGACCCAGTACTTC
.	TRBJ2-5	TRBV6-1	.	CASRGRGWYEETQYF	TGTGCCAGCAGGGGCCGGGGGTGGTACGAAGAGACCCAGTACTTC
.	TRBJ2-7	TRBV7-9	.	CASSLRDTSAEQYF	TGTGCCAGCAGCTTAAGAGACACCTCCGCCGAGCAGTACTTC
TRBD1	TRBJ1-1	TRBV14	.	CASSQDLPRGSEAFF	TGTGCCAGCAGCCAAGATCTGCCCAGGGGGTCTGAAGCTTTCTTT
.	TRBJ2-3	TRBV10-3	.	CAIGQGSSSTDTQYF	TGTGCCATCGGGCAGGGCTCCTCTAGCACAGATACGCAGTATTTT